The 6 T cell receptor beta chains given below trace back to one sample, sequenced in a study of T cell responses to AZD1222 COVID-19 vaccine. Measured with immunoSEQ multiplex PCR; TCRdb has only the in-frame clones, and not every one. The sample has 99,000 or so clones, 85% to 90% seen once; the top ten hold roughly two fifths. The sample was peripheral blood, taken 28 days after the second AZD1222 dose. These receptor sequences come from an adult who received the AZD1222 COVID-19 vaccine.

This rearrangement joins TRBV18 to TRBJ2-5; 12 positions agree with TRBD2. Germline V gives CDR1 KGHSH, CDR2 LQKENI. V lost 6 bases, J lost 5 bases, and 4 bases stayed unmatched. The CDR3 runs to 14 residues. The DNA of the CDR3 is TGTGCCAGCTCCCCCGGGACTAGCGGGGAGACCCAGTACTTC. Translation: CASSPGTSGETQYF.

Only one count was recorded for this clone. This chain links TRBV30 with TRBJ1-2; 7 bases match TRBD1. J was trimmed by 0 bases and V by 0 bases; bases with no gene match: 4. This CDR3 has 15 residues. Per germline, CDR1 GTSNPN and CDR2 SVGIG (reference sequence). The CDR3 protein is CAWSVFTGANYGYTF. Written as DNA, the CDR3 is TGTGCCTGGAGTGTATTTACAGGGGCTAACTATGGCTACACCTTC.

The chain is built from TRBV19 and TRBJ1-1, with TRBD1 identical over 7 bases. The CDR3 totals 17 residues. Germline V gene data show CDR1 as LNHDA and CDR2 as SQIVND (reference sequence). V lost 5 bases, J lost 3 bases, and 15 bases stayed unmatched. The CDR3 DNA reads TGTGCCAGTAGTCCCACGAGGATGACAGGGTCGTACACTGAAGCTTTCTTT. It yields the protein CASSPTRMTGSYTEAFF.

This chain joins TRBV7-6 and TRBJ2-5; D unresolved. Germline-derived CDR1 and CDR2 are SGHVS and FNYEAQ. This CDR3 is built from 13 residues. Deletions cut 4 bases from V and 2 bases from J, with 8 bases between. In nucleotides, the CDR3 is TGTGCCAGCAGCTCCGTGGGGCAAGAGACCCAGTACTTC. Translated, it gives CASSSVGQETQYF. The complete variable domain, with remaining parts taken from reference TRBV7-6 and TRBJ2-5, reads GAGVSQSPRYKVTKRGQDVALRCDPISGHVSLYWYRQALGQGPEFLTYFNYEAQQDKSGLPNDRFSAERPEGSISTLTIQRTEQRDSAMYRCASSSVGQETQYFGPGTRLLVL.

CDR3 protein: CASSQGALHDEQFF. CDR3 coding DNA: TGCGCCAGCAGCCAAGGGGCGTTACACGATGAGCAGTTCTTC. This rearrangement joins TRBV4-3 to TRBJ2-1; D ambiguous. This CDR3 has 14 amino acids. V lost 1 base and J 8 bases, leaving 12 bases between the germline ends. The V gene's germline CDR1 is LGHNA and CDR2 YSLEER.

The chain couples TRBV23-1 to TRBJ2-2; D is ambiguous. TRBV23-1 is reported as an ORF; its role is uncertain. CDR3 size: 14 residues. V lost 2 bases to trimming and J lost 6 bases, with 10 bases between them. In nucleotides, the CDR3 is TGCGCCAGCAGTCAAAGTCCCACACCCGGGGAGCTGTTTTTT. Its protein product is CASSQSPTPGELFF.